This T cell receptor (beta chain) originates from a study of early stage breast cancer tumors. Germline lookup yields CDR1 SGHRS and CDR2 YFSETQ. Trimming stripped 7 bases from V and 6 bases from J, with 19 bases between. CDR3 length equals 15 residues. The method was immunoSEQ multiplex PCR; TCRdb's version includes in-frame clones alone and lacks a portion of them. The sample lists approximately 50,000 clones; about 74% were seen once. This receptor was identified in a person in their thirties with breast cancer. Sequenced material: blood. This chain links TRBV5-1 with TRBJ2-2, with D tentatively TRBD1 (6 bases). The CDR3 loop is CASGGRVNEAGELFF. CDR3 sequence (DNA): TGCGCCAGCGGGGGCCGGGTCAATGAAGCCGGGGAGCTGTTTTTT.